The 16 T cell receptor beta chains below all came from one sample that was sequenced in a study of shared clonotypes between healthy human individuals. Cells designated naive CD8 were CD45RO-negative and were positively selected for CCR7, with terminally differentiated effector memory CD45RA+ cells excluded. TCRdb's copy holds only in-frame clones and misses some; the assay was immunoSEQ multiplex PCR. This table holds about 700,000 clones, 92% found once. What was sequenced was naive CD8+ T cells sorted from blood. Receptors originate from a man aged 30 to 45 in good health.

This clone was counted once. The genes are TRBV10-3 and TRBJ1-1, with D uncertain. The CDR3 loop spans 18 amino acids. Trimming took 1 base from V and 3 from J, leaving 21 bases between them. Per the germline V gene, CDR1 is ENHRY and CDR2 is SYGVKD. CDR3 sequence: CAISELRGDLYRDTEAFF. CDR3 DNA sequence: TGTGCCATCAGTGAGTTACGTGGAGATTTATATCGGGACACTGAAGCTTTCTTT.

This clone was picked up one time. The chain uses TRBV10-2 and TRBJ2-7; tentative D call: TRBD2 (5 bases). This CDR3 is 15 amino acids long. The germline CDR1 and CDR2 sequences are WSHSY and SAAADI. Trimming took 3 bases from V and 1 from J, leaving 13 bases between them. CDR3 bases: TGCGCCAGCAGTGATCCCCTCCGAGGGTCCTACGAGCAGTACTTC. Its translation: CASSDPLRGSYEQYF.

This chain links TRBV10-1 with TRBJ2-7; 10 positions agree with TRBD1. V shed 3 bases, J shed 6 bases, and the junction held 5 bases outside the gene matches. CDR1 is WNHNN, CDR2 SYGVQD, per germline (reference sequence). The length of the CDR3 is 14 residues. CDR3 sequence (DNA): TGCGCCAGCAGTGACCGGGACAGGGGCCTCGAGCAGTACTTC. It codes for CASSDRDRGLEQYF.

V is TRBV4-1 and J is TRBJ1-1, with a tentative D call TRBD1 (5 bases). Trimming cost V 1 base and J 0 bases, with 12 bases left between them. Germline V gene data show CDR1 as MGHRA and CDR2 as YSYEKL. CDR3 length: 16 residues. The chain's CDR3 is CASSQGQGTLNTEAFF. The CDR3 DNA sequence: TGCGCCAGCAGCCAAGGGCAGGGTACTTTGAACACTGAAGCTTTCTTT.

This clone occurred once. The CDR3 DNA reads TGTGCCAGCACTGCCTTGGGGGACACTGAAGCTTTCTTT. It encodes CASTALGDTEAFF. This chain joins TRBV5-8 and TRBJ1-1; tentative D call: TRBD1 (5 bases). CDR1 and CDR2 from the germline V gene are SGHTS and YDEGEE. The V end lost 6 bases, the J end lost 3 bases, and 12 bases lay between the germline ends. This CDR3 spans 13 amino acids.

This chain joins TRBV28 and TRBJ1-2; 8 bases are a match to TRBD1. Germline CDR1 is MDHEN and CDR2 is SYDVKM. With V trimmed by 5 bases and J by 3 bases, 14 bases remained unmatched. The CDR3 contains 17 residues. In nucleotides, the CDR3 is TGTGCCAGCAGTGGAATCCAGGGGGCGTCTCTGGACTATGGCTACACCTTC. It yields the protein CASSGIQGASLDYGYTF.

J is TRBJ1-2 and V is TRBV28; weak D call: TRBD1 (5 bases). The V end lost 8 bases, the J end lost 4 bases, and 17 bases lay between the germline ends. The germline V gene has CDR1 MDHEN and CDR2 SYDVKM. The length of the CDR3 is 14 residues. This CDR3 is CASWGRALSYGYTF. CDR3 coding DNA: TGTGCCAGCTGGGGCAGGGCCCTTTCCTATGGCTACACCTTC.

The chain carries TRBV7-8 and TRBJ1-4, with 9 bases matching TRBD1. CDR3 length: 13 residues. Unmatched junction bases numbered 3, after V lost 5 bases and J lost 8 bases. The germline V gene encodes CDR1 SGHVS and CDR2 FQNEAQ. CDR3 sequence (DNA): TGTGCCAGCAGCCTAGGGACAGGGGAAAAACTGTTTTTT. The encoded protein is CASSLGTGEKLFF. The variable domain in full, completed from reference TRBV7-8 and TRBJ1-4, reads GAGVSQSPRYKVAKRGQDVALRCDPISGHVSLFWYQQALGQGPEFLTYFQNEAQLDKSGLPSDRFFAERPEGSVSTLKIQRTQQEDSAVYLCASSLGTGEKLFFGSGTQLSVL.

Written as DNA, the CDR3 is TGTGCCACCGGTCCCTCCTACGAGCAGTACTTC. This sequence encodes CATGPSYEQYF. The V gene is TRBV27, the J gene TRBJ2-7; D remains ambiguous. This CDR3 is built from 11 residues. From germline, CDR1 is MNHEY and CDR2 SMNVEV (reference sequence). V was trimmed by 10 bases and J by 0 bases, leaving 7 bases between them.

The rearrangement links TRBV9 to TRBJ2-7; the D is unclear. This CDR3 spans 15 amino acids. Germline V gene lookup returns CDR1 SGDLS and CDR2 YYNGEE. V was clipped by 0 bases and J by 5 bases, with 15 bases between them. The CDR3 is CASSVGGNIGDEQYF. The CDR3 nucleotides are TGTGCCAGCAGCGTAGGGGGAAACATCGGTGACGAGCAGTACTTC. Supplemented by reference TRBV9 and TRBJ2-7, the full variable domain reads DSGVTQTPKHLITATGQRVTLRCSPRSGDLSVYWYQQSLDQGLQFLIQYYNGEERAKGNILERFSAQQFPDLHSELNLSSLELGDSALYFCASSVGGNIGDEQYFGPGTRLTVT.

The chain joins TRBV18 to TRBJ2-7; D call uncertain. The length of the CDR3 is 14 residues. Germline V gene data show CDR1 as KGHSH and CDR2 as LQKENI. V lost 5 bases and J lost 1, with 12 bases in between. The CDR3 DNA is TGTGCCAGCTCATCCCGGACCAAATCCTACGAGCAGTACTTC. This codes for CASSSRTKSYEQYF.

V is TRBV5-6 and J is TRBJ2-7; D may be TRBD2 (5 bases). The CDR3 extends over 16 amino acids. V gave up 3 bases and J gave up 5 bases, with 21 bases separating them. From germline, CDR1 is SGHDT and CDR2 YYEEEE. The CDR3 DNA follows: TGTGCCAGCAGCTCCCTTCTCCTTGACCTCGGGGACGAGCAGTACTTC. Translating it yields CASSSLLLDLGDEQYF.

The V gene is TRBV27, the J gene TRBJ2-7; no clear D. Trimming left V 4 bases short and J 3 bases short, with 13 bases between. CDR3 length equals 14 residues. Germline CDR1 is MNHEY and CDR2 is SMNVEV (reference sequence). CDR3 residues: CASSSGGPFYEQYF. The CDR3 bases are TGTGCCAGCAGTTCGGGTGGTCCGTTCTACGAGCAGTACTTC.

The chain employs TRBV29-1 and TRBJ2-7; D is perhaps TRBD2 (6 bases). Trimming shortened V by 0 bases and J by 2 bases, and 14 bases separated the two germline ends. Germline CDR1 reads SQVTM; CDR2 reads ANQGSEA. The CDR3 is 15 amino acids. CDR3 in DNA: TGCAGCGTTGAAGATTCACGGGAGTTACCCTACGAGCAGTACTTC. This codes for CSVEDSRELPYEQYF.

The V call is TRBV13, the J call TRBJ2-1; D not certain. V was cut by 5 bases and J by 5 bases, with 16 bases left in between. The CDR3 covers 15 residues. Germline CDR1 and CDR2: PRHDT and FYEKMQ (reference sequence). CDR3 amino acids: CASSPPSRIHNEQFF. In DNA, the CDR3 is TGTGCCAGCAGCCCACCCAGCAGGATCCACAATGAGCAGTTCTTC.

V usage is TRBV19 and J usage is TRBJ2-2, with a weak D call TRBD2 (6 bases). V lost 6 bases to trimming and J lost 5 bases, with 13 bases between them. There are 14 residues in the CDR3. CDR1 and CDR2 from the germline V gene are LNHDA and SQIVND (reference sequence). CDR3 region: CASRDGRGTGELFF. The CDR3 DNA reads TGTGCCAGTAGAGACGGGCGGGGTACCGGGGAGCTGTTTTTT.